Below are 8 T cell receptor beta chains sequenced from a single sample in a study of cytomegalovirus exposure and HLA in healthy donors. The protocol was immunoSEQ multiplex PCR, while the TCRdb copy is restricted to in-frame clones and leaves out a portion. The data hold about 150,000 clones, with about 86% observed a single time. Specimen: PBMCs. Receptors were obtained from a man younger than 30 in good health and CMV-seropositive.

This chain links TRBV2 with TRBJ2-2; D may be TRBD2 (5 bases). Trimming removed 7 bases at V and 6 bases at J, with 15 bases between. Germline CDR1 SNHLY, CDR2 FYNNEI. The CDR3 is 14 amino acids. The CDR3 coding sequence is TGTGCCAGCATTACGGGGAATAGGGCCGGGGAGCTGTTTTTT. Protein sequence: CASITGNRAGELFF.

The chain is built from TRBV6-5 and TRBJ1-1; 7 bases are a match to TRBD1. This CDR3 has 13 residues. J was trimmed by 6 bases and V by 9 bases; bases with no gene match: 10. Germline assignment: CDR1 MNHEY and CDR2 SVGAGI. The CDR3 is CASKSRGAAEAFF. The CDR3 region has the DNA TGTGCCAGTAAAAGCAGGGGGGCGGCTGAAGCTTTCTTT.

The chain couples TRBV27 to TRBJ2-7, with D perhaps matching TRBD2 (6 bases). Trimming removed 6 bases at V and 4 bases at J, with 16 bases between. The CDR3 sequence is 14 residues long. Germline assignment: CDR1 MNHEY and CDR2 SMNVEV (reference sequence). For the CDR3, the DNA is TGTGCCAGCAGAAGGACTATTGGGGAATACGAGCAGTACTTC. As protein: CASRRTIGEYEQYF.

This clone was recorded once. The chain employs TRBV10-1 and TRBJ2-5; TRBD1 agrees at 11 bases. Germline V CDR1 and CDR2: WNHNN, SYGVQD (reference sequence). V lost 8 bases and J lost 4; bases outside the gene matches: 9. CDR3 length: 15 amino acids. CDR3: CASRAGQGEAETQYF. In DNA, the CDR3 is TGCGCCAGCCGCGCGGGACAGGGGGAGGCAGAGACCCAGTACTTC.

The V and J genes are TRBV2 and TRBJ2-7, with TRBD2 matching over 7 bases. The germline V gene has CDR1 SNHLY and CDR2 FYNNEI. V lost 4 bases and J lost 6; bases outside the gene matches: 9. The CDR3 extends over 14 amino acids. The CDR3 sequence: CASSVTVPGGEQYF. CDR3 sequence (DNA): TGTGCCAGCAGTGTGACTGTTCCGGGAGGCGAGCAGTACTTC. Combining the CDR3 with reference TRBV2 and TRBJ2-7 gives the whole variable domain EPEVTQTPSHQVTQMGQEVILRCVPISNHLYFYWYRQILGQKVEFLVSFYNNEISEKSEIFDDQFSVERPDGSNFTLKIRSTKLEDSAMYFCASSVTVPGGEQYFGPGTRLTVT.

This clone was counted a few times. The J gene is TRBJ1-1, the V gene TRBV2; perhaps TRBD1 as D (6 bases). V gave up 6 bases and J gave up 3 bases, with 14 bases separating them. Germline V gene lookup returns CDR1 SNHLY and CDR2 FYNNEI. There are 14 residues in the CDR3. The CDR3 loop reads CASSERDTYTEAFF. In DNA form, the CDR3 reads TGTGCCAGCAGCGAGCGGGACACCTACACTGAAGCTTTCTTT.

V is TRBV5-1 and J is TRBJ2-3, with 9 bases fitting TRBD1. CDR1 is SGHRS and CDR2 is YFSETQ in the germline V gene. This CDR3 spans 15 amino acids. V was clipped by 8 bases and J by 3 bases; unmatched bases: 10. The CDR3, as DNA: TGCGCCAGTTGTACCGGACAGGGGAAAACAGATACGCAGTATTTT. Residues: CASCTGQGKTDTQYF.

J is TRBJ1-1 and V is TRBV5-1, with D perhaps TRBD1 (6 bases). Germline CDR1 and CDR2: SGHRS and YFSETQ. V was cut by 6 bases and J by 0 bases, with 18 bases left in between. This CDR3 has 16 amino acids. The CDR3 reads CASTSGGGLLNTEAFF. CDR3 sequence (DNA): TGCGCCAGCACATCTGGGGGCGGCTTGTTGAACACTGAAGCTTTCTTT.